The sample holds a few counts of the clone carrying this T cell receptor beta chain. The germline V and J ends were trimmed by 3 bases and 7 bases, with 16 bases remaining between them. The germline CDR1 and CDR2 sequences are LNHDA and SQIVND (reference sequence). This CDR3 region has 15 residues. The assay was immunoSEQ multiplex PCR, and TCRdb's table has in-frame clones only and misses some. The sample holds approximately 140,000 clones, 70% to 85% seen once. The sample comes from a study of blood T cell repertoires in COVID-19. The J gene is TRBJ2-1, the V gene TRBV19; D possibly corresponds to TRBD2 (5 bases). This receptor was identified in a man aged 60 to 75 with acute or convalescent COVID-19. The specimen sequenced was peripheral blood. CDR3 DNA sequence: TGTGCCAGTAGTATCTCCGGGGTAGGCGTTAATGAGCAGTTCTTC. Translating gives CASSISGVGVNEQFF. Full variable domain (remainder filled in from reference TRBV19 and TRBJ2-1): DGGITQSPKYLFRKEGQNVTLSCEQNLNHDAMYWYRQDPGQGLRLIYYSQIVNDFQKGDIAEGYSVSREKKESFPLTVTSAQKNPTAFYLCASSISGVGVNEQFFGPGTRLTVL.